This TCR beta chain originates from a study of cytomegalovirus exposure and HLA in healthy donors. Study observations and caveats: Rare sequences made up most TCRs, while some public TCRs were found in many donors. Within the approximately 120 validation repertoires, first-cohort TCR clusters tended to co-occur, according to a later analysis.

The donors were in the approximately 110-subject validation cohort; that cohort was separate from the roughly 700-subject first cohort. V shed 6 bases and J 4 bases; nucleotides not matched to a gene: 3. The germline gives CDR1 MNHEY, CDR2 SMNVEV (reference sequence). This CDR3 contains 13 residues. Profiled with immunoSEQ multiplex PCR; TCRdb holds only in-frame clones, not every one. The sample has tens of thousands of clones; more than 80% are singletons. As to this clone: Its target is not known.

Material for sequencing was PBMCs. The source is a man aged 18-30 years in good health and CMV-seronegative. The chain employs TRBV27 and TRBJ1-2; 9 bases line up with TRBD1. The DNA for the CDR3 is TGTGCCAGCAGAACAGGGGGCCTCTATGGCTACACCTTC. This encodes CASRTGGLYGYTF.